This T cell receptor (beta chain) appears in the sequencing data of a study of cytomegalovirus exposure and HLA in healthy donors. Healthy individuals who donated bone marrow served as the donors. The PCR contained 60 Vbeta and 13 Jbeta primers. Sequencing used immunoSEQ multiplex PCR; TCRdb keeps in-frame clones, though not all of them. The data hold hundreds of thousands of clones, with around 80% observed a single time. The source is a woman aged 60 to 75 in good health and CMV-seropositive. Source material: PBMCs.

CDR3 region: CSVETGSDTQYF. The CDR3 DNA follows: TGCAGCGTGGAGACTGGGTCCGATACGCAGTATTTT. The chain is built from TRBV29-1 and TRBJ2-3; unclear D gene. Looked up from germline, CDR1 is SQVTM and CDR2 is ANQGSEA. Trimming left V 6 bases short and J 6 bases short, with 13 bases between. The CDR3 extends over 12 amino acids.